These 7 T cell receptor beta chains were sequenced from one sample in a study of shared clonotypes between healthy human individuals. Data came from immunoSEQ multiplex PCR; TCRdb stores just in-frame clones and leaves some out. In the table there are 2 million to 3 million clones, roughly 93% of which are singletons. Material for sequencing was naive CD4+ T cells from PBMCs. Subset of the sample: CD45RA+ positively selected. The receptor source for this set is a man between 18 and 35 years old in good health. Some clones in this sample may be carry-over from other donors' samples.

This clone was counted once. V gene TRBV27 combines with J gene TRBJ2-7; no clear D. V lost 6 bases and J lost 0, with 12 bases in between. Germline loops: CDR1 MNHEY, CDR2 SMNVEV (reference sequence). The CDR3 is 14 residues long. CDR3 in DNA: TGTGCCAGCAGCCCACACCAGAGCTCCTACGAGCAGTACTTC. It specifies CASSPHQSSYEQYF.

The V call is TRBV4-2, the J call TRBJ1-5; 9 bases are shared with TRBD1. The CDR3 contains 18 residues. V shed 0 bases and J 4 bases; nucleotides not matched to a gene: 10. CDR1 and CDR2 (germline): LGHNA, YNFKEQ. The CDR3 spells CASSQDITGGHGNQPQHF. The CDR3 DNA sequence: TGTGCCAGCAGCCAAGATATTACAGGGGGCCACGGGAATCAGCCCCAGCATTTT.

This chain links TRBV25-1 with TRBJ2-2; D is uncertain. CDR3 length: 15 residues. The germline V and J ends were trimmed by 1 base and 4 bases, with 10 bases remaining between them. In germline, CDR1 is MGHDK, CDR2 SYGVNS. Here the CDR3 DNA reads TGTGCCAGCAGTGAATTGAAGGGTAGCACCGGGGAGCTGTTTTTT. Protein sequence: CASSELKGSTGELFF.

This chain connects TRBV7-9 to TRBJ1-3, with 7 bases fitting TRBD1. The CDR3 runs to 15 residues. J lost 0 bases, V lost 5 bases, and 4 bases had no gene match. Germline-derived CDR1 and CDR2 are SEHNR and FQNEAQ (reference sequence). CDR3 in amino acids: CASSPGQISGNTIYF. DNA for the CDR3: TGTGCCAGCAGCCCGGGACAGATCTCTGGAAACACCATATATTTT.

The rearrangement uses TRBV7-9 and TRBJ2-3; the D gene is possibly TRBD2 (5 bases). The V gene's germline CDR1 is SEHNR and CDR2 FQNEAQ (reference sequence). CDR3 size: 14 residues. Trimming stripped 0 bases from V and 10 bases from J, with 14 bases between. CDR3 protein: CASSLARERRAQYF. CDR3 DNA sequence: TGTGCCAGCAGCTTAGCGAGGGAGCGGCGCGCGCAGTATTTT. Full variable domain (missing parts from reference TRBV7-9 and TRBJ2-3): DTGVSQNPRHKITKRGQNVTFRCDPISEHNRLYWYRQTLGQGPEFLTYFQNEAQLEKSRLLSDRFSAERPKGSFSTLEIQRTEQGDSAMYLCASSLARERRAQYFGPGTRLTVL.

The chain is built from TRBV7-8 and TRBJ2-2; 7 bases align to TRBD2. Germline V lookup: CDR1 SGHVS, CDR2 FQNEAQ. Trimming took 2 bases from V and 5 from J; bases not matched to a gene: 5. The CDR3 totals 15 residues. The CDR3 DNA is TGTGCCAGCAGCTTAAGTGCGGGAGTGACCGGGGAGCTGTTTTTT. It encodes CASSLSAGVTGELFF.

The CDR3 here is CASSFGVTNEKLFF. CDR3 nucleotides: TGTGCCAGCAGTTTCGGGGTCACTAATGAAAAACTGTTTTTT. V is TRBV28 and J is TRBJ1-4, with no clear D. V was cut by 3 bases and J by 2 bases, with 7 bases left in between. Looked up from germline, CDR1 is MDHEN and CDR2 is SYDVKM. The CDR3 has 14 amino acids.